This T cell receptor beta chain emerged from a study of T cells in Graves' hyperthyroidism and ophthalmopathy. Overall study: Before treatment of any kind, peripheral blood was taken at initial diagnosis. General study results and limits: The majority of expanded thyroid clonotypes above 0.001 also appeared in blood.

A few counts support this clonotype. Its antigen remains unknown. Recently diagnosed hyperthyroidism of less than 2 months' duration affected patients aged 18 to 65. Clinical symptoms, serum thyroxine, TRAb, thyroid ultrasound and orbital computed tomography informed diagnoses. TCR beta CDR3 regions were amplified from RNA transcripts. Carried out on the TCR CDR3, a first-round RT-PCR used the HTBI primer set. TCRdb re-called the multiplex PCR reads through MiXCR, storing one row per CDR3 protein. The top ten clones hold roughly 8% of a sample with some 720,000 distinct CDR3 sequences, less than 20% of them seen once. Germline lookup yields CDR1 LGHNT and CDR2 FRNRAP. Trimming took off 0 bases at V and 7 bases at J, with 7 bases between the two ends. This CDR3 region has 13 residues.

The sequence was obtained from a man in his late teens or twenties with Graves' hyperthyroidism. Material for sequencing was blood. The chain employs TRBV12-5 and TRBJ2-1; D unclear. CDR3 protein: CASGLVGWNEQFF. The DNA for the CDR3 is TGTGCTAGTGGTTTGGTGGGATGGAATGAGCAGTTCTTC.